The present T cell receptor (beta chain) was sequenced within a study of blood T cell repertoires in COVID-19. The germline CDR1 and CDR2 sequences are KGHDR and SFDVKD. CDR3 length equals 16 residues. V lost 3 bases to trimming and J lost 4 bases, with 16 bases between them. Seattle's enrolled individuals joined amid active infection and were then monitored longitudinally. Authors' analysis steps: For nucleated cells, counts were estimated from reference gene primer amplification. Profiling relied on immunoSEQ multiplex PCR, and the TCRdb table lists in-frame clones only, not all of them. V and J calls and clone size follow that table, whereas D and trimming were derived from the DNA. The repertoire holds about 390,000 clones, with 80% to 90% as singletons.

V and J are TRBV24-1 and TRBJ2-3, with a possible D match to TRBD2 (5 bases). The receptor comes from a woman in her sixties with COVID-19, enrolled during active disease. Sequencing input: peripheral blood. The CDR3 protein is CATSDPRSGGADTQYF. The DNA of the CDR3 is TGTGCCACCAGTGATCCGCGGAGCGGTGGCGCAGATACGCAGTATTTT.